The next 26 T cell receptor beta chains were all read from a single sample in a study of blood T cell repertoires in COVID-19. The table came from immunoSEQ multiplex PCR; TCRdb's copy has only in-frame clones and leaves some out. Here the sample spans 200,000 to 250,000 clones, roughly four fifths being singletons. The sample comprised peripheral blood. The source is a woman between 70 and 85 years old with COVID-19, enrolled during active disease.

The V and J genes are TRBV2 and TRBJ1-5; 7 bases are shared with TRBD1. V lost 6 bases and J lost 9; bases outside the gene matches: 8. The germline V gene has CDR1 SNHLY and CDR2 FYNNEI. The CDR3 sequence is 13 residues long. CDR3 nucleotide sequence: TGTGCCAGCAGCGAGGACAGGCCCGGGCCCCAGCATTTT. Encoded protein: CASSEDRPGPQHF.

This chain connects TRBV18 to TRBJ2-1; D is unresolved. The CDR3 has 15 amino acids. Germline CDR1 reads KGHSH; CDR2 reads LQKENI. V shed 1 base and J shed 0 bases, with 7 bases lying between them. The CDR3 DNA sequence: TGTGCCAGCTCACCACGTCCTACCTCCTACAATGAGCAGTTCTTC. Its protein is CASSPRPTSYNEQFF.

The chain uses TRBV12-5 and TRBJ2-3; TRBD2 agrees at 7 bases. CDR3 size: 15 residues. Germline-derived CDR1 and CDR2 are LGHNT and FRNRAP. Trimming at V came to 6 bases and at J to 4 bases, leaving 10 bases not matched to a gene. CDR3 region: CASGVGGRNADTQYF. The DNA for the CDR3 is TGTGCTAGTGGCGTGGGGGGGAGGAATGCAGATACGCAGTATTTT.

This clone was detected only a few times. This rearrangement joins TRBV5-1 to TRBJ1-2; D unresolved. Between the trimmed V and J ends, which lost 0 bases and 2 bases, there was a span of 8 bases. CDR3 length equals 14 residues. Germline V gene data show CDR1 as SGHRS and CDR2 as YFSETQ. CDR3 sequence reads: CASSLAEVNYGYTF. For the CDR3, the DNA is TGCGCCAGCAGCTTGGCCGAGGTCAACTATGGCTACACCTTC.

V gene TRBV11-2 combines with J gene TRBJ2-4; tentative D call: TRBD1 (6 bases). V lost 1 base to trimming and J lost 0 bases, with 16 bases between them. This CDR3 has 18 residues. In germline, CDR1 is SGHAT, CDR2 FQNNGV. The CDR3 sequence: CASSLGTGIFIAKNIQYF. DNA for the CDR3: TGTGCCAGCAGCTTAGGAACAGGGATTTTTATAGCCAAAAACATTCAGTACTTC.

With respect to this clone: One end of the junction does not line up with germline, which may come from a read error. The DNA for the CDR3 is TGCAGCGTGGAAGGCCGGGACTACAATGAGCAGTTCTTC. Its translation is CSVEGRDYNEQFF. The chain uses TRBV29-1 and TRBJ2-1; D may be TRBD2 (5 bases). The CDR3 totals 13 residues. Germline V gene sequence: CDR1 SQVTM, CDR2 ANQGSEA.

The genes are TRBV28 and TRBJ1-2, with D unresolved. Germline-derived CDR1 and CDR2 are MDHEN and SYDVKM. The CDR3 has 11 residues. The V gene lost 6 bases and the J gene lost 4 bases, with 6 bases spanning the gap. The CDR3 DNA reads TGTGCCAGCAGCGAGATCTATGGCTACACCTTC. This encodes CASSEIYGYTF.

The J gene is TRBJ1-1, the V gene TRBV19; 10 nucleotides align to TRBD1. The CDR3 has 16 amino acids. The germline V gene has CDR1 LNHDA and CDR2 SQIVND (reference sequence). V trimming: 6 bases; J trimming: 1 base; junction bases outside the gene matches: 8. As DNA, the CDR3 is TGTGCCAGTAGGGGAACCCGACAGGGGGCGAACACTGAAGCTTTCTTT. Protein sequence: CASRGTRQGANTEAFF.

The gene calls are TRBV5-1 and TRBJ2-2; D perhaps matches TRBD1 (5 bases). CDR1 SGHRS and CDR2 YFSETQ come from the germline V gene. The V and J ends lost 5 bases and 5 bases respectively, with 16 bases between them. The CDR3 extends over 15 amino acids. The CDR3 region is CASRDQGKMTGELFF. DNA for the CDR3: TGCGCCAGCAGAGATCAGGGTAAAATGACCGGGGAGCTGTTTTTT.

The V and J genes are TRBV11-2 and TRBJ2-3, with 9 nucleotides matching TRBD2. The CDR3 covers 15 residues. The V and J ends lost 1 base and 9 bases, in that order; junction bases with no gene match: 8. CDR1 is SGHAT, CDR2 FQNNGV, per germline. The CDR3 region has the DNA TGTGCCAGCAGCTTAGTCAGTCTAGCGGGACAAACGCAGTATTTT. Its protein product is CASSLVSLAGQTQYF.

The chain couples TRBV6-2 or TRBV6-3 to TRBJ2-1, with 7 positions matching TRBD2. The CDR3 loop spans 16 amino acids. V shed 5 bases and J 3 bases; nucleotides not matched to a gene: 10. Germline CDR1 and CDR2: MNHEY and SVGEGT. The chain's CDR3 is CASSPKSSGRYNEQFF. In DNA form, the CDR3 reads TGTGCCAGCAGTCCAAAGTCTAGCGGACGCTACAATGAGCAGTTCTTC.

The rearrangement links TRBV4-3 to TRBJ2-6; no clear D gene. The V end was cut by 0 bases, the J end by 0 bases, with 12 bases between. This CDR3 has 18 residues. Germline loops: CDR1 LGHNA, CDR2 YSLEER. The CDR3 spells CASSQDAGYSSGANVLTF. CDR3 coding DNA: TGCGCCAGCAGCCAAGATGCCGGGTATAGCTCTGGGGCCAACGTCCTGACTTTC.

Only a few counts were recorded for this clone. This chain connects TRBV5-5 to TRBJ2-3, with no clear D. The CDR3 is made up of 14 amino acids. Germline loops: CDR1 SGHKS, CDR2 YYEKEE (reference sequence). Deletions cut 4 bases from V and 0 bases from J, with 9 bases between. CDR3: CASSPETSTDTQYF. The DNA of the CDR3 is TGTGCCAGCAGCCCCGAAACTAGCACAGATACGCAGTATTTT.

The gene calls are TRBV3-1 (or the pseudogene TRBV3-2) and TRBJ1-5; unclear D gene. CDR1 LGHDT and CDR2 YNNKEL come from the germline V gene (reference sequence). This CDR3 is 17 amino acids long. V lost 0 bases to trimming and J lost 0 bases, with 12 bases between them. CDR3: CASSQDQTGNSNQPQHF. For the CDR3, the DNA is TGTGCCAGCAGCCAAGACCAGACGGGTAATAGCAATCAGCCCCAGCATTTT.

On this clone: One end of the junction fails to match germline, which may point to a read error. This chain uses TRBV28 with TRBJ2-7, with 11 bases fitting TRBD2. The CDR3 loop spans 14 amino acids. Germline V lookup: CDR1 MDHEN, CDR2 SYDVKM. CDR3 DNA: TGTGCCAGCGGGGGGGGACTAGCGGAACTTTACGCCTCCTTC. Translated: CASGGGLAELYASF.

V and J are TRBV5-4 and TRBJ2-3, with D tentatively TRBD2 (5 bases). The CDR3 extends over 16 amino acids. Germline V gene sequence: CDR1 SGHNT, CDR2 YYREEE (reference sequence). V was cut by 0 bases and J by 2 bases, with 13 bases left in between. CDR3 nucleotide sequence: TGTGCCAGCAGCTTGGAAAGTCAGCGGTACACAGATACGCAGTATTTT. It encodes CASSLESQRYTDTQYF.

Turning to this clone: The same CDR3 also results from other DNA sequences found in this sample. The genes are TRBV30 and TRBJ2-3, with 7 bases identical to TRBD2. The CDR3 length is 14 residues. Germline V gene data show CDR1 as GTSNPN and CDR2 as SVGIG (reference sequence). Germline trimming cut 4 bases from V and 0 bases from J; bases unmatched to any gene: 4. The CDR3 DNA is TGTGCCTGGACTAGCGGAACTAGCACAGATACGCAGTATTTT. Its protein product is CAWTSGTSTDTQYF.

This chain connects TRBV5-4 to TRBJ1-2, with 7 bases fitting TRBD1. CDR1 is SGHNT, CDR2 YYREEE, per germline (reference sequence). Trimming at V came to 0 bases and at J to 7 bases, leaving 3 bases not matched to a gene. The length of the CDR3 is 13 residues. CDR3 bases: TGTGCCAGCAGCTTGGCAGCAGGGGGTGGCTACACCTTC. This translates into CASSLAAGGGYTF.

The chain employs TRBV28 and TRBJ1-3; the D is unclear. The germline V gene encodes CDR1 MDHEN and CDR2 SYDVKM. The germline V and J ends were trimmed by 3 bases and 0 bases, with 6 bases remaining between them. This CDR3 contains 14 residues. CDR3 DNA sequence: TGTGCCAGCAGTTTGGACTTCTCTGGAAACACCATATATTTT. Its translation: CASSLDFSGNTIYF.

The chain uses TRBV5-1 and TRBJ1-2, with D perhaps matching TRBD1 (6 bases). CDR1 and CDR2 from the germline V gene are SGHRS and YFSETQ. Trimming took 3 bases from V and 2 from J, leaving 11 bases between them. This CDR3 region has 14 residues. The CDR3 protein is CASSYWTANYGYTF. The CDR3 region has the DNA TGCGCCAGCAGCTACTGGACAGCAAACTATGGCTACACCTTC.

The V gene is TRBV20-1, the J gene TRBJ1-4; TRBD1 matches 10 bases. This CDR3 has 14 amino acids. After removal of 6 bases from V and 7 bases from J, the junction contained 8 bases not matched to a gene. The germline gives CDR1 DFQATT, CDR2 SNEGSKA (reference sequence). In DNA form, the CDR3 reads TGCAGTGCCAGTACCCGGGACAGGGGTGAAAAACTGTTTTTT. Translating gives CSASTRDRGEKLFF.

The V gene is TRBV6-5, the J gene TRBJ1-5, with 9 bases fitting TRBD1. Germline CDR1 MNHEY, CDR2 SVGAGI. The CDR3 sequence is 15 residues long. The V segment lost 7 bases and the J segment 2 bases; nucleotides outside the gene matches: 6. The CDR3 is CASTDRGSGNQPQHF. The CDR3 DNA sequence: TGTGCCAGCACGGACAGGGGATCTGGCAATCAGCCCCAGCATTTT.

The rearrangement joins TRBV7-9 to TRBJ2-7; 10 bases agree with TRBD1. The germline V gene encodes CDR1 SEHNR and CDR2 FQNEAQ (reference sequence). The V gene end was trimmed by 5 bases and the J gene end by 5 bases; junction bases not matched to a gene: 9. CDR3 length: 15 residues. The DNA of the CDR3 is TGTGCCAGCAGCCTCAGACAGGGGGCTAACCACGAGCAGTACTTC. Its protein product is CASSLRQGANHEQYF.

The sample holds one count of this clone. The rearrangement links TRBV11-2 to TRBJ2-2; D might be TRBD2 (5 bases). From germline, CDR1 is SGHAT and CDR2 FQNNGV. The V end was cut by 4 bases, the J end by 5 bases, with 14 bases between. This CDR3 region has 15 residues. CDR3 sequence (DNA): TGTGCCAGCAGCTCTTCTGGGGAGATAACCGGGGAGCTGTTTTTT. This translates into CASSSSGEITGELFF.

This clone came up a few times. The V gene is TRBV24-1, the J gene TRBJ1-2; D might be TRBD1 (6 bases). Germline V CDR1 and CDR2: KGHDR, SFDVKD. CDR3 length: 12 residues. The V and J ends lost 4 bases and 8 bases respectively, with 10 bases between them. The CDR3 here is CATSERGRGYTF. DNA for the CDR3: TGTGCCACCAGTGAAAGGGGGAGAGGCTACACCTTC.

V is TRBV5-4 and J is TRBJ1-1, with 8 nucleotides matching TRBD1. Per germline, CDR1 SGHNT and CDR2 YYREEE (reference sequence). This CDR3 has 14 residues. After removal of 4 bases from V and 4 bases from J, the junction contained 6 bases not matched to a gene. The CDR3 loop reads CASSPRQGTTEAFF. In nucleotides, the CDR3 is TGTGCCAGCAGCCCAAGACAGGGGACCACTGAAGCTTTCTTT.